Following are 18 T cell receptor beta chains from one sample sequenced in a study of T cells in tuberculosis. TCRdb keeps only in-frame clones here, not all; method: immunoSEQ multiplex PCR. The table has 29,000 or so clones, about 91% seen once. Stated time point: new active TB diagnosis, blood taken before or within 7 days of starting treatment. Sequenced material: PBMCs, taken at tuberculosis diagnosis. The source is an adult with tuberculosis.

V is TRBV11-2 and J is TRBJ2-7, with TRBD2 as a possible D gene (5 bases). The CDR3 contains 13 residues. Germline CDR1 SGHAT, CDR2 FQNNGV. The V gene lost 4 bases and the J gene lost 4 bases, with 11 bases spanning the gap. The CDR3 sequence is CASSYTGIYEQYF. The DNA for the CDR3 is TGTGCCAGCAGCTACACGGGGATATACGAGCAGTACTTC. Full variable domain (missing parts from reference TRBV11-2 and TRBJ2-7): EAGVAQSPRYKIIEKRQSVAFWCNPISGHATLYWYQQILGQGPKLLIQFQNNGVVDDSQLPKDRFSAERLKGVDSTLKIQPAKLEDSAVYLCASSYTGIYEQYFGPGTRLTVT.

The CDR3 DNA reads as TGCAGCGTTGGTCCAAAAGACAGGACTAATGAAAAACTGTTTTTT. Its translation: CSVGPKDRTNEKLFF. V is TRBV29-1 and J is TRBJ1-4, with a weak D call TRBD1 (6 bases). The V end was cut by 4 bases, the J end by 2 bases, with 14 bases between. Germline V gives CDR1 SQVTM, CDR2 ANQGSEA. The CDR3 is 15 amino acids.

This rearrangement joins TRBV4-1 to TRBJ2-5; 7 nucleotides match TRBD1. Germline CDR1 MGHRA, CDR2 YSYEKL. The CDR3 loop spans 16 amino acids. V dropped 0 bases and J dropped 4; count of bases not matched to a gene: 8. In nucleotides, the CDR3 is TGCGCCAGCAGCCAAGATCGGCAGGGGGTTAGAGAGACCCAGTACTTC. This codes for CASSQDRQGVRETQYF.

The V gene is TRBV19, the J gene TRBJ2-7, with D possibly being TRBD1 (6 bases). There are 16 residues in the CDR3. V dropped 7 bases and J dropped 0 bases, with 19 bases sitting between them. Germline lookup yields CDR1 LNHDA and CDR2 SQIVND (reference sequence). The CDR3 sequence: CASKGVGGDLSYEQYF. DNA of the CDR3: TGTGCCAGTAAAGGGGTAGGGGGAGATCTCTCCTACGAGCAGTACTTC.

This clone came up once. V usage is TRBV7-2 and J usage is TRBJ1-2; TRBD1 aligns across 7 bases. The CDR3 is 14 amino acids. CDR1 and CDR2 from the germline V gene are SGHTA and FQGNSA. V was pared by 5 bases and J by 1 base, with 4 bases of the junction left unmatched. The CDR3: CASSPRQGNYGYTF. The CDR3 nucleotides read TGTGCCAGCAGCCCCCGACAGGGTAACTATGGCTACACCTTC. Looking up the rest from reference TRBV7-2 and TRBJ1-2 gives the full variable domain: GAGVSQSPSNKVTEKGKDVELRCDPISGHTALYWYRQSLGQGLEFLIYFQGNSAPDKSGLPSDRFSAERTGGSVSTLTIQRTQQEDSAVYLCASSPRQGNYGYTFGSGTRLTVV.

The V gene is TRBV25-1, the J gene TRBJ1-6; D is unclear. The V end was cut by 5 bases, the J end by 7 bases, with 9 bases between. The CDR3 loop spans 13 amino acids. Germline CDR1 reads MGHDK; CDR2 reads SYGVNS. The CDR3 region has the DNA TGTGCCAGCAGTTTGCAGGAAAATTCACCCCTCCACTTT. It codes for CASSLQENSPLHF.

V usage is TRBV5-1 and J usage is TRBJ2-5; D gene uncertain. V lost 3 bases to trimming and J lost 7 bases, with 7 bases between them. The length of the CDR3 is 11 residues. Germline CDR1 SGHRS, CDR2 YFSETQ. CDR3 residues: CASSSPVTQYF. The CDR3 region has the DNA TGCGCCAGCAGCTCCCCTGTGACCCAGTACTTC.

This chain links TRBV7-6 with TRBJ2-7; TRBD2 matches at 8 bases. The V gene's germline CDR1 is SGHVS and CDR2 FNYEAQ. V shed 0 bases, J shed 5 bases, and the junction held 9 bases outside the gene matches. The CDR3 spans 16 residues. For the CDR3, the DNA is TGTGCCAGCAGCTTAGCGCCCAGCGGGAGTGGCAACGAGCAGTACTTC. Protein sequence: CASSLAPSGSGNEQYF.

The chain couples TRBV7-2 to TRBJ2-2, with 7 bases lining up with TRBD1. After removal of 5 bases from V and 8 bases from J, the junction contained 17 bases not matched to a gene. The CDR3 is 17 amino acids. CDR1 SGHTA and CDR2 FQGNSA come from the germline V gene. The CDR3 bases are TGTGCCAGCAGCACCCGTACCGCCAGGGGGTATTTAGGGGAGCTGTTTTTT. Translating it yields CASSTRTARGYLGELFF.

The V call is TRBV14, the J call TRBJ2-1; a possible D gene is TRBD1 (6 bases). The V and J ends lost 3 bases and 1 base respectively, with 10 bases between them. This CDR3 has 15 residues. Germline V gene data show CDR1 as SGHDN and CDR2 as FVKESK. The CDR3 sequence: CASSQGQGSYNEQFF. The CDR3 DNA reads TGTGCCAGCAGCCAGGGGCAGGGGTCCTACAATGAGCAGTTCTTC.

This clone was picked up one time. The V call is TRBV6-5, the J call TRBJ1-5, with 9 bases fitting TRBD1. Germline V gene sequence: CDR1 MNHEY, CDR2 SVGAGI. The CDR3 runs to 13 residues. Trimming at V came to 5 bases and at J to 7 bases, leaving 3 bases not matched to a gene. The CDR3 nucleotides read TGTGCCAGCAGTCGGGACAGGGTACAGCCCCAGCATTTT. This sequence encodes CASSRDRVQPQHF.

The V and J genes are TRBV27 and TRBJ1-1, with a possible D match to TRBD1 (5 bases). This CDR3 spans 14 amino acids. Trimming took off 1 base at V and 11 bases at J, with 17 bases between the two ends. Germline V gives CDR1 MNHEY, CDR2 SMNVEV (reference sequence). The DNA of the CDR3 is TGTGCCAGCAGTTTATTAGGGCCCCGCGCAGGGGCTTTCTTT. It translates to CASSLLGPRAGAFF.

The genes are TRBV5-8 and TRBJ1-2; D uncertain. The CDR3 is 13 residues long. Trimming cost V 3 bases and J 8 bases, with 14 bases left between them. Germline V gene sequence: CDR1 SGHTS, CDR2 YDEGEE. The CDR3 region has the DNA TGTGCCAGCAGCTCACCCCACAGATACGGCTACACCTTC. It codes for CASSSPHRYGYTF. The full variable domain, completed using reference TRBV5-8 and TRBJ1-2, is EAGVTQSPTHLIKTRGQQATLRCSPISGHTSVYWYQQALGLGLQFLLWYDEGEERNRGNFPPRFSGRQFPNYSSELNVNALELEDSALYLCASSSPHRYGYTFGSGTRLTVV.

This clone was recorded only once. The V call is TRBV2, the J call TRBJ2-7; TRBD2 matches 8 bases. The CDR3 contains 13 residues. The V and J ends lost 8 bases and 1 base, in that order; junction bases with no gene match: 4. Germline V CDR1 and CDR2: SNHLY, FYNNEI. The CDR3 DNA reads TGTGCCAGCGGCGGGGGGTATTCCTACGAGCAGTACTTC. Its protein is CASGGGYSYEQYF.

With regard to this clone: In the same sample, other DNA sequences code for this CDR3. The chain is built from TRBV6-1 and TRBJ1-2; no clear D gene. The germline V gene has CDR1 MNHNS and CDR2 SASEGT. There are 12 residues in the CDR3. Trimming shortened V by 2 bases and J by 4 bases, and 5 bases separated the two germline ends. CDR3 DNA sequence: TGTGCCAGCAGTGAACGGGTCTATGGCTACACCTTC. Its protein product is CASSERVYGYTF.

The chain has TRBV15 and TRBJ1-2; the D is unclear. The germline CDR1 and CDR2 sequences are LNHNV and YYDKDF (reference sequence). The V gene lost 2 bases and the J gene lost 8 bases, with 21 bases spanning the gap. The CDR3 totals 16 residues. The CDR3 DNA sequence: TGTGCCACCAGCAGATCCGGGATAGAGGACCGCGCGGGCTACACCTTC. Amino acid sequence: CATSRSGIEDRAGYTF.

The count of this clone is one. The chain uses TRBV27 and TRBJ2-2, with TRBD2 matching 13 bases. This CDR3 is 17 amino acids long. Germline V gene data show CDR1 as MNHEY and CDR2 as SMNVEV (reference sequence). The trim removed 5 bases at V and 2 bases at J, leaving 5 bases unmatched. CDR3 amino acids: CASSRGLAGFNTGELFF. CDR3 bases: TGTGCCAGCAGTCGGGGACTAGCGGGGTTTAACACCGGGGAGCTGTTTTTT.

CDR3 sequence (DNA): TGTGCCAGCTCACCACCGGGGGGACTGAACACTGAAGCTTTCTTT. Amino acids: CASSPPGGLNTEAFF. The chain joins TRBV18 to TRBJ1-1, with D tentatively TRBD1 (5 bases). Between the trimmed V and J ends, which lost 0 bases and 0 bases, there was a span of 8 bases. Germline assignment: CDR1 KGHSH and CDR2 LQKENI. CDR3 length: 15 amino acids.